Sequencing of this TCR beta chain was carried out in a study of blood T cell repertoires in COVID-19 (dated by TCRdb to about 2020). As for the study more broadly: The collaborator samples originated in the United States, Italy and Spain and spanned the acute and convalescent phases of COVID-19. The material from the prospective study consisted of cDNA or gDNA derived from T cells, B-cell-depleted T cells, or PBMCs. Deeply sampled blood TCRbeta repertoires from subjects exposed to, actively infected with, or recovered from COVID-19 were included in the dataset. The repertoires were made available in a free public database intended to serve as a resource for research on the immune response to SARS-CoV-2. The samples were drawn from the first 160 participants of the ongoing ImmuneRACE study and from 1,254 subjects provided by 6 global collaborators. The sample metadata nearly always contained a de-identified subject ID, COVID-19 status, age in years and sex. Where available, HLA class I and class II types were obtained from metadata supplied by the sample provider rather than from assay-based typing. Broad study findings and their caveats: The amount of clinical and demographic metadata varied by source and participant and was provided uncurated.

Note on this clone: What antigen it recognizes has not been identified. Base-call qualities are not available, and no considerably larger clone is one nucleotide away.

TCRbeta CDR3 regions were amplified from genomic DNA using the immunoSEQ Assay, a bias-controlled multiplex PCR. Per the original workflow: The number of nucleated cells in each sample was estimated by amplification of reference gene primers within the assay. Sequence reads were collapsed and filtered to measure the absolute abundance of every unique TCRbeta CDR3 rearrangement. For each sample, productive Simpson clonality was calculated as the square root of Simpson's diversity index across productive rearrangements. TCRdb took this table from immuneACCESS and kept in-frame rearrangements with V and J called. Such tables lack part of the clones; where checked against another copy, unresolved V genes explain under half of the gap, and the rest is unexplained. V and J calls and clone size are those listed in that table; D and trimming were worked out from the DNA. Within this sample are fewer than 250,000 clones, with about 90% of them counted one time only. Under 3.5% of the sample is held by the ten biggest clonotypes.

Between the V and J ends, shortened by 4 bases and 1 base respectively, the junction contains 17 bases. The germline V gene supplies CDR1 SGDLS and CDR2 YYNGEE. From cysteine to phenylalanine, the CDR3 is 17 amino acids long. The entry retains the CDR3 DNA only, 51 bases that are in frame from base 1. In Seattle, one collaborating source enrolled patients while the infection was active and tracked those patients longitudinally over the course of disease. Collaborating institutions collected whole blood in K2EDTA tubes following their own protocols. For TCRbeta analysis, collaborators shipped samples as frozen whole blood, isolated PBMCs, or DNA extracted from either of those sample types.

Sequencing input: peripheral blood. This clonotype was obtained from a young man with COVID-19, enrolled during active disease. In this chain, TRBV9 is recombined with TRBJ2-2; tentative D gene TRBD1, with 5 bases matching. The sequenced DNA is TGTGCCAGCAGCCAGAGCAGGGAACGAGGGAACACCGGGGAGCTGTTTTTT. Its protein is CASSQSRERGNTGELFF.